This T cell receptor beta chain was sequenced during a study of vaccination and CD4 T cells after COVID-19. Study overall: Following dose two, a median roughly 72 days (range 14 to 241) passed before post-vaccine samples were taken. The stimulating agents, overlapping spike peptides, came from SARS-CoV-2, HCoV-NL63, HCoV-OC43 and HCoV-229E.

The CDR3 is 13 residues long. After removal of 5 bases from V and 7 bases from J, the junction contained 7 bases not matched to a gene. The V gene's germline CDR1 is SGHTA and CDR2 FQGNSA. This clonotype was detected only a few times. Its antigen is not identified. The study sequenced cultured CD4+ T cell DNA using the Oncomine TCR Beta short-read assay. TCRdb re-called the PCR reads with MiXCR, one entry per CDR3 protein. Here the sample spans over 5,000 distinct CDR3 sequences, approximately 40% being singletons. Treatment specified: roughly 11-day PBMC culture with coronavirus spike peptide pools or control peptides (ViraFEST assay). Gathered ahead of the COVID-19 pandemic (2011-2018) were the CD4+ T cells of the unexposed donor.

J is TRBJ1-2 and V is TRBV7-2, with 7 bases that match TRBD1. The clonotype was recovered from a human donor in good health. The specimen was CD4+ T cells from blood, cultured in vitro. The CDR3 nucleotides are TGTGCCAGCAGCCAGGGGACAGTAACTGGCTACACCTTC. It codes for CASSQGTVTGYTF.